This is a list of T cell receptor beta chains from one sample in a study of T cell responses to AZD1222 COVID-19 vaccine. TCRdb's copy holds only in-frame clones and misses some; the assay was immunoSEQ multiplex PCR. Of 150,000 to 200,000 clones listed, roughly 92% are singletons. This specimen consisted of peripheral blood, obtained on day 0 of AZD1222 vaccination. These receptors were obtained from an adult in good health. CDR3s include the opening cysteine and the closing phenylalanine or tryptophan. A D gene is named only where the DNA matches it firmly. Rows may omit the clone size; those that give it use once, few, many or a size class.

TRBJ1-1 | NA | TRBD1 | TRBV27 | CASSSGTGVAEAFF
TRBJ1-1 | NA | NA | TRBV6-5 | CATRSQGVTEAFF
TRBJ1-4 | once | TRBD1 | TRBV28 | CASSPTGVSNEKLFF
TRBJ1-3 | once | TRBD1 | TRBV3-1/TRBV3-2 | CASSKPGQGLSGNTIYF
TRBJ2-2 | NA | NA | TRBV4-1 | CASSPNTGELFF
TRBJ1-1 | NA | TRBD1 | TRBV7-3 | CASSPTGGARTEAFF
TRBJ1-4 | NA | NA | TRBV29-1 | CSVGGSEKLFF
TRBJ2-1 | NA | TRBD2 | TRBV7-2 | CASSLAPSGVHEQFF
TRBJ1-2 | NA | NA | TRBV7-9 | CASSHGTARNYGYTF
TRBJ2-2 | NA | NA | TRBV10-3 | CATEKTSTGELFF
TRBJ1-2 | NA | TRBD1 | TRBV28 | CASSTKLTGGYYGYTF
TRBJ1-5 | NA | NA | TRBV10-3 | CATAGGDFQPQHF
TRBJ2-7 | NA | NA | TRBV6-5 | CASSPGVSYEQYF
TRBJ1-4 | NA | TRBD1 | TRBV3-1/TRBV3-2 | CASSQEAERQGACLNEKLFF
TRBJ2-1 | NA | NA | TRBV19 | CASGQWINEQFF
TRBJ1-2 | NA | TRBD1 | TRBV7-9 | CASSLSGTGEGYTF
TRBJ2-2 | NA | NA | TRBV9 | CASSAEVDTGELFF
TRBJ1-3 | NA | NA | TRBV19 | CASRPGISGNTIYF
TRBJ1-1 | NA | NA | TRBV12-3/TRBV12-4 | CASSLEMNTEAFF
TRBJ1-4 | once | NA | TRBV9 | CASSVAGGREKLFF
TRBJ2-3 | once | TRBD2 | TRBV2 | CASKPQGLAGEGNTQYF
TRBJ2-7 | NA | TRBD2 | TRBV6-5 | CASIPAGVYEQYF
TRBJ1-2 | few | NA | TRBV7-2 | CASSFPGSYYGYTF
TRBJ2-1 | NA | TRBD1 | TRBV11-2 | CASRPDTGASYNEQFF
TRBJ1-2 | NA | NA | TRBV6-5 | CASRVYQGPNYGYTF
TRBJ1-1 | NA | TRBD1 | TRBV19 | CASTPMSGQLNTEAFF
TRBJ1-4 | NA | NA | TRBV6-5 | CASSYSGTAGEKLFF
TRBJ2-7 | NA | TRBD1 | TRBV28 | CASSSPPGGTGGYEQYF
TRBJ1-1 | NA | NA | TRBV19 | CASSLLPGEQGTEAFF
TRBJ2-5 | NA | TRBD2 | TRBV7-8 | CASRRSGGPMSRFQETQYF
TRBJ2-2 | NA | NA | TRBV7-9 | CATSTLVGYPGELFF
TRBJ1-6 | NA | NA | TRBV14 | CASSQIQGEGSPLHF
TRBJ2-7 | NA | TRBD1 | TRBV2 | CASNLDRTDYEQYF
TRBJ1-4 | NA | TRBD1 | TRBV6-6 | CASGDRGQGKLFF
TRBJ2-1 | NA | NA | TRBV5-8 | CASSLTRNEQFF
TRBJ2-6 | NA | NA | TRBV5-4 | CASSLGPILSSGANVLTF
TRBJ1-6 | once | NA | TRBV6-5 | CASSYSHDSPLHF
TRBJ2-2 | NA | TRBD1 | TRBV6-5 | CASSPGTGVIRELFF
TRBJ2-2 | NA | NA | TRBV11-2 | CASSLEVGTGELFF
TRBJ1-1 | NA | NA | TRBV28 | CASSSAEQGGWDTEAFF